These 17 T cell receptor beta chains originate from one sample sequenced in a study of blood T cell repertoires in COVID-19. Clones were read by immunoSEQ multiplex PCR, and TCRdb kept only the in-frame ones, dropping some. The sample shows 35,000 to 50,000 clones, 91% of them seen only once. Sequencing was performed on peripheral blood. These receptors were collected from a middle-aged man with active COVID-19.

The rearrangement uses TRBV19 and TRBJ1-1, with 8 nucleotides matching TRBD1. Per germline, CDR1 LNHDA and CDR2 SQIVND (reference sequence). V shed 1 base and J 6 bases; nucleotides not matched to a gene: 4. This CDR3 spans 14 amino acids. Here the CDR3 reads CASSIAGQGAEAFF. The CDR3 nucleotides are TGTGCCAGTAGTATAGCCGGACAGGGCGCTGAAGCTTTCTTT.

The CDR3 loop is CASRRTGTLTTNEKLFF. CDR3 bases: TGTGCCAGCAGGCGAACCGGGACACTCACAACTAATGAAAAACTGTTTTTT. The chain carries TRBV6-6 and TRBJ1-4, with D perhaps TRBD1 (6 bases). Germline V CDR1 and CDR2: MNHNY, SVGAGI (reference sequence). This CDR3 spans 17 amino acids. V lost 6 bases to trimming and J lost 0 bases, with 17 bases between them.

This chain uses TRBV18 with TRBJ2-7; a possible D gene is TRBD1 (7 bases). The germline CDR1 and CDR2 sequences are KGHSH and LQKENI. The V and J ends lost 3 bases and 1 base respectively, with 10 bases between them. The CDR3 covers 14 residues. The CDR3 coding sequence is TGTGCCAGCTCACCTTCAGGGGGGTCCTACGAGCAGTACTTC. Translated: CASSPSGGSYEQYF.

The chain links TRBV5-6 to TRBJ2-3, with D unclear. With 1 base removed from V and 3 bases from J, the gap between germline ends came to 6 bases. The CDR3 contains 13 residues. CDR1 SGHDT and CDR2 YYEEEE come from the germline V gene. CDR3: CASSLPLTDTQYF. For the CDR3, the DNA is TGTGCCAGCAGCTTGCCACTAACAGATACGCAGTATTTT.

The CDR3 nucleotides read TGCGCCAGCAGCTTGATTGGAGGGGAGGCTGAAGCTTTCTTT. This codes for CASSLIGGEAEAFF. The chain carries TRBV5-1 and TRBJ1-1, with D perhaps matching TRBD1 (5 bases). CDR3 size: 14 residues. V lost 1 base and J 6 bases, leaving 13 bases between the germline ends. Germline V gene sequence: CDR1 SGHRS, CDR2 YFSETQ.

The rearrangement links TRBV5-1 to TRBJ2-3, with TRBD1 matching 8 bases. Germline assignment: CDR1 SGHRS and CDR2 YFSETQ. This CDR3 region has 17 residues. With 1 base clipped from V and 0 bases from J, the junction kept 7 bases outside the gene matches. The CDR3 DNA reads TGCGCCAGCAGCTTGATCCGGACAGGGAGAAGCACAGATACGCAGTATTTT. It specifies CASSLIRTGRSTDTQYF.

The V call is TRBV19, the J call TRBJ1-5; D gene unclear. The V gene's germline CDR1 is LNHDA and CDR2 SQIVND (reference sequence). This CDR3 contains 17 residues. Trimming stripped 0 bases from V and 2 bases from J, with 14 bases between. The CDR3 DNA reads as TGTGCCAGTAGTATAGATCTGGCAGATTATGGCAATCAGCCCCAGCATTTT. It yields the protein CASSIDLADYGNQPQHF.

The chain recombines TRBV3-1 (or the pseudogene TRBV3-2) with TRBJ2-3, with TRBD2 matching over 11 bases. Germline V lookup: CDR1 LGHDT, CDR2 YNNKEL (reference sequence). Losses at the gene ends were 1 base for V and 0 bases for J; bases not matched to a gene: 6. The CDR3 length is 18 residues. The CDR3 here is CASSQGPLAGGSTDTQYF. As DNA, the CDR3 is TGTGCCAGCAGCCAAGGGCCCCTAGCGGGGGGAAGCACAGATACGCAGTATTTT.

This clone was picked up one time. The chain recombines TRBV19 with TRBJ1-2, with D possibly being TRBD1 (6 bases). The CDR3 has 15 amino acids. V shed 3 bases and J shed 2 bases, with 13 bases lying between them. Germline CDR1 is LNHDA and CDR2 is SQIVND (reference sequence). The CDR3 here is CASSIRGAGNYGYTF. DNA of the CDR3: TGTGCCAGTAGTATCCGGGGGGCAGGGAACTATGGCTACACCTTC.

This chain joins TRBV7-2 and TRBJ1-5; 7 nucleotides match TRBD1. Germline trimming cut 3 bases from V and 0 bases from J; bases unmatched to any gene: 11. CDR1 and CDR2 (germline): SGHTA, FQGNSA. This CDR3 has 18 residues. The DNA for the CDR3 is TGTGCCAGCAGCTTGAGGACAGGCCCGGGGTATAGCAATCAGCCCCAGCATTTT. Translating it yields CASSLRTGPGYSNQPQHF.

V gene TRBV19 combines with J gene TRBJ1-6; 7 bases are a match to TRBD1. This CDR3 comprises 14 residues. V gave up 5 bases and J gave up 10 bases; unmatched junction bases: 8. CDR1 LNHDA and CDR2 SQIVND come from the germline V gene (reference sequence). DNA for the CDR3: TGTGCCAGTAGTCTCGACAGGGAGCTGTCACCCCTCCACTTT. As protein: CASSLDRELSPLHF.

The chain uses TRBV6-5 and TRBJ2-7; TRBD1 might be the D (6 bases). Germline assignment: CDR1 MNHEY and CDR2 SVGAGI. CDR3 length: 13 amino acids. Trimming took 0 bases from V and 3 from J, leaving 6 bases between them. The CDR3 reads CASSYSDSYEQYF. The CDR3, as DNA: TGTGCCAGCAGTTACTCGGACAGCTACGAGCAGTACTTC.

The chain carries TRBV30 and TRBJ2-4; 9 nucleotides match TRBD2. Germline CDR1 GTSNPN, CDR2 SVGIG (reference sequence). The CDR3 contains 14 residues. With V trimmed by 3 bases and J by 7 bases, 7 bases remained unmatched. CDR3 in amino acids: CAWSPSGLANIQYF. The CDR3 nucleotides read TGTGCCTGGAGCCCCTCAGGACTAGCGAACATTCAGTACTTC.

The table lists this clone with a count of one. This chain uses TRBV6-5 with TRBJ2-2; TRBD2 aligns across 12 bases. This CDR3 comprises 15 residues. J gave up 6 bases and V 4 bases, and 3 bases lay outside the gene matches. Germline CDR1 and CDR2: MNHEY and SVGAGI. The DNA for the CDR3 is TGTGCCAGCAGTTTTCGACTAGCGGGAGCCGGGGAGCTGTTTTTT. This codes for CASSFRLAGAGELFF.

The rearrangement uses TRBV5-6 and TRBJ1-2; D is perhaps TRBD1 (5 bases). CDR1 and CDR2 (germline): SGHDT, YYEEEE. The CDR3 has 13 amino acids. With 4 bases removed from V and 0 bases from J, the gap between germline ends came to 7 bases. The CDR3 DNA is TGTGCCAGCAGCGTGACAGCTAACTATGGCTACACCTTC. Protein: CASSVTANYGYTF.

The chain uses TRBV6-5 and TRBJ1-2; 7 bases match TRBD1. J was trimmed by 8 bases and V by 1 base; bases with no gene match: 7. The CDR3 is 14 amino acids. Germline assignment: CDR1 MNHEY and CDR2 SVGAGI. The CDR3 region has the DNA TGTGCCAGCAGTTACTACACAGGGGCCGGGGGCTACACCTTC. Translated, it gives CASSYYTGAGGYTF.

This chain joins TRBV14 and TRBJ2-7; D gene ambiguous. Germline assignment: CDR1 SGHDN and CDR2 FVKESK. There are 13 residues in the CDR3. Trimming shortened V by 0 bases and J by 5 bases, and 8 bases separated the two germline ends. Written as DNA, the CDR3 is TGTGCCAGCAGCCAAGATTCTTTCGACGAGCAGTACTTC. It encodes CASSQDSFDEQYF.